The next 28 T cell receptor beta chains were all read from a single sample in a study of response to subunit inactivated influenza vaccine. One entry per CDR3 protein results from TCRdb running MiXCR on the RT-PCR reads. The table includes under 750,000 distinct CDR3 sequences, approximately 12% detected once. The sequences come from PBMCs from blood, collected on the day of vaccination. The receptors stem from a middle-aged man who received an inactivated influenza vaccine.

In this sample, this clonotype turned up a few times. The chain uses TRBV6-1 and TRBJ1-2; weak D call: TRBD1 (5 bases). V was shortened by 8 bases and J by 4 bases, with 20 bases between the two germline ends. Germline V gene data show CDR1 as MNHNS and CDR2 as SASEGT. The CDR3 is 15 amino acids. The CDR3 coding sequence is TGTGCCAGCGAACGGGGGTATCTGGGTCCCTATGGCTACACCTTC. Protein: CASERGYLGPYGYTF.

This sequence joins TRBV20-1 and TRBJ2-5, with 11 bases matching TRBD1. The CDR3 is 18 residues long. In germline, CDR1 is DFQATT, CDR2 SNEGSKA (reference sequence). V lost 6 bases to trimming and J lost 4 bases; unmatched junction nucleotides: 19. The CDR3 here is CSALDPRTGGVRAETQYF. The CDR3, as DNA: TGCAGTGCCCTCGACCCCCGGACAGGGGGCGTTAGAGCAGAGACCCAGTACTTC.

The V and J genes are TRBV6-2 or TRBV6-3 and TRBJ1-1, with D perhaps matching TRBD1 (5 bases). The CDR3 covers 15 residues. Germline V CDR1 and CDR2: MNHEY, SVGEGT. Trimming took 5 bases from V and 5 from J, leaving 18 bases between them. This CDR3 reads CASSAPGLIRTEAFF. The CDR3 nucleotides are TGTGCCAGCAGTGCCCCGGGACTCATAAGGACTGAAGCTTTCTTT.

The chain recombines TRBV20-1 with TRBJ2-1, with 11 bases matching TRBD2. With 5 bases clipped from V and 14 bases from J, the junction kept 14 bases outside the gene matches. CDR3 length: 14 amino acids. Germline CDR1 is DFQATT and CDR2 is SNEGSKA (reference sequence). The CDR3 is CSAERDSIAGGEFF. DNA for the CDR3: TGCAGTGCTGAACGGGACAGTATAGCGGGAGGGGAGTTCTTC.

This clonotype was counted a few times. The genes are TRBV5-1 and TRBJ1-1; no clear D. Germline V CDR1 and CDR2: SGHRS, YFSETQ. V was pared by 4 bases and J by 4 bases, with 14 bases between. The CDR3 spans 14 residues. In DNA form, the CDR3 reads TGCGCCAGCAGCCAACGGGCGGTGGGCACTGAAGCTTTCTTT. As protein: CASSQRAVGTEAFF.

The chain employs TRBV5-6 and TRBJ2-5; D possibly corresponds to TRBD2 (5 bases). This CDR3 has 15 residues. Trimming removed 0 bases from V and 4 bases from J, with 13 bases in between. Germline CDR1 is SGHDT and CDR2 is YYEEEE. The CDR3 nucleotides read TGTGCCAGCAGCTTGGAGGTTTGGGCGGGAGAGACCCAGTACTTC. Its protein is CASSLEVWAGETQYF.

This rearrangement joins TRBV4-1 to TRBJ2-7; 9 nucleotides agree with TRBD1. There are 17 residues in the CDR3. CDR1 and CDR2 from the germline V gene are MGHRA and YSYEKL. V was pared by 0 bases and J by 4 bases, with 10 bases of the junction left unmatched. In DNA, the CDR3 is TGCGCCAGCAGCCAAGACCCCCCGGACAGGGGAGGATACGAGCAGTACTTC. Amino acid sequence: CASSQDPPDRGGYEQYF.

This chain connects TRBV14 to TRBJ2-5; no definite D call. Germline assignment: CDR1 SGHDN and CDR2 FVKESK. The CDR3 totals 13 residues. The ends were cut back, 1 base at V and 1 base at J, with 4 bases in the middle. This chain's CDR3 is CASSQVSQETQYF. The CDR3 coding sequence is TGTGCCAGCAGCCAAGTCTCCCAAGAGACCCAGTACTTC.

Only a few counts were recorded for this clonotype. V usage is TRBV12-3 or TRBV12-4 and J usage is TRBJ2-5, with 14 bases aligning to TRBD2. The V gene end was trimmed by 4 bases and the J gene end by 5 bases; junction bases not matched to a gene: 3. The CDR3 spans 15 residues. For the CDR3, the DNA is TGTGCCAGCAGTTCGACTAGCGGGAGGGCCGAGACCCAGTACTTC. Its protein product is CASSSTSGRAETQYF.

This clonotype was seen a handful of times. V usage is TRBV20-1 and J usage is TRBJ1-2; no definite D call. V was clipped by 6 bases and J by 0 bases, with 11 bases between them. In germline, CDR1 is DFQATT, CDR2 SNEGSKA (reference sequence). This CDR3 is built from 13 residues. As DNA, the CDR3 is TGCAGTGCCGACACATTTACTAACTATGGCTACACCTTC. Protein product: CSADTFTNYGYTF.

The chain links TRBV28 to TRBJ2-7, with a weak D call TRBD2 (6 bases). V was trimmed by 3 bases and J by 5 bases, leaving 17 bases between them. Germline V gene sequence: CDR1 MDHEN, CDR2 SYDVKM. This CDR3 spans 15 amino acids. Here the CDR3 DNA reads TGTGCCAGCAGTTTCTATGGCAGGAGGGTAGACGAGCAGTACTTC. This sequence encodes CASSFYGRRVDEQYF. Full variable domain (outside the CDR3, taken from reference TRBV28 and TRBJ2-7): DVKVTQSSRYLVKRTGEKVFLECVQDMDHENMFWYRQDPGLGLRLIYFSYDVKMKEKGDIPEGYSVSREKKERFSLILESASTNQTSMYLCASSFYGRRVDEQYFGPGTRLTVT.

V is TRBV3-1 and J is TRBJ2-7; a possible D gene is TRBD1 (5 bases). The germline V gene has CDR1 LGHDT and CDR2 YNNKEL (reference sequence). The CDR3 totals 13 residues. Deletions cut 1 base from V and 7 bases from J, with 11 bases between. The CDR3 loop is CASSQGRAREQYF. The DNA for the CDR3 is TGTGCCAGCAGCCAAGGCAGGGCCCGGGAGCAGTACTTC.

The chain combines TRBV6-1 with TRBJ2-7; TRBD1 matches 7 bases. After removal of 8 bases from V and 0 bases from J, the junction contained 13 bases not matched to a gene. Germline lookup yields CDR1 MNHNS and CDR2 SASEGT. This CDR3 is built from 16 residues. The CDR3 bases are TGTGCCAGCGTAGATTGGGACAGCTCTAGCTCCTACGAGCAGTACTTC. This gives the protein CASVDWDSSSSYEQYF.

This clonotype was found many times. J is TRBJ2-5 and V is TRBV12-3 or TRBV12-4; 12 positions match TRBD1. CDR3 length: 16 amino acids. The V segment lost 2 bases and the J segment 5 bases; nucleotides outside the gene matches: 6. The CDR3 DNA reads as TGTGCCAGCAGTTTAACCCCGGGACAGGGGGCGGAGACCCAGTACTTC. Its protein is CASSLTPGQGAETQYF.

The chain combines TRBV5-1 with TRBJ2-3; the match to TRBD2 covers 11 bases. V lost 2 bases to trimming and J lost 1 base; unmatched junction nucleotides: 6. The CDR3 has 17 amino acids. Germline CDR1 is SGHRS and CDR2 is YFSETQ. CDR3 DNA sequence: TGCGCCAGCAGCTTAGTGACTAGCGGGGCCGGCACAGATACGCAGTATTTT. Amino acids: CASSLVTSGAGTDTQYF.

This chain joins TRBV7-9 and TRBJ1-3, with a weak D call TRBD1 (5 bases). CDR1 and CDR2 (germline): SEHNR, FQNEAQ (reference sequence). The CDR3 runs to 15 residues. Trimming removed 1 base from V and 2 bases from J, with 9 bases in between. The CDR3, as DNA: TGTGCCAGCAGCTTAGGTCCGGGGCCTGGAAACACCATATATTTT. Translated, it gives CASSLGPGPGNTIYF. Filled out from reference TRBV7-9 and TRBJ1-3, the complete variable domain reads DTGVSQNPRHKITKRGQNVTFRCDPISEHNRLYWYRQTLGQGPEFLTYFQNEAQLEKSRLLSDRFSAERPKGSFSTLEIQRTEQGDSAMYLCASSLGPGPGNTIYFGEGSWLTVV.

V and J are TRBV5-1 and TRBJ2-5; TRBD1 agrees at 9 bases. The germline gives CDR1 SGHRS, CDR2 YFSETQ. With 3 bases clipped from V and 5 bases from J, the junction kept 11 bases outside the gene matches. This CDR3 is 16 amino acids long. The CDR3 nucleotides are TGCGCCAGCAGCTCCCCCACAGGGGGCTCCCGGGAGACCCAGTACTTC. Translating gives CASSSPTGGSRETQYF.

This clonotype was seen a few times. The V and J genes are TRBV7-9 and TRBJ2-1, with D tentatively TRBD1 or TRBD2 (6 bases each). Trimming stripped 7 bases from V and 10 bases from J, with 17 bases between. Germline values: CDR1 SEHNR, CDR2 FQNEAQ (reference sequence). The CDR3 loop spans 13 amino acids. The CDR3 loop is CASTPGVGGEQFF. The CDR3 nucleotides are TGTGCCAGCACCCCAGGTGTCGGGGGCGAGCAGTTCTTC.

CDR3 protein: CASSQDAGARDEQFF. CDR3 coding DNA: TGCGCCAGCAGCCAGGATGCCGGGGCCCGCGATGAGCAGTTCTTC. The chain recombines TRBV4-3 with TRBJ2-1; D possibly uses TRBD1 or TRBD2 (5 bases each). The germline V gene has CDR1 LGHNA and CDR2 YSLEER. The CDR3 extends over 15 amino acids. The V gene lost 3 bases and the J gene lost 8 bases, with 17 bases spanning the gap.

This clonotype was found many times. The CDR3 DNA sequence: TGTGCCAGCAGTTTTGGGGTAGAGGAGGGGCAGTTCTTC. Translation gives CASSFGVEEGQFF. The chain couples TRBV12-3 or TRBV12-4 to TRBJ2-1; a possible D gene is TRBD2 (6 bases). V was cut by 3 bases and J by 12 bases, with 15 bases left in between. CDR3 length: 13 amino acids.

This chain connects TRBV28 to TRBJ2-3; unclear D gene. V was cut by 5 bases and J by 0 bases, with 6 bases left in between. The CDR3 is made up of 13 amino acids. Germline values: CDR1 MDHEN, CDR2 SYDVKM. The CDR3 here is CASSIGSTDTQYF. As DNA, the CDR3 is TGTGCCAGCAGTATTGGGAGCACAGATACGCAGTATTTT. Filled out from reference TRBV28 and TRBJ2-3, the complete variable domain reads DVKVTQSSRYLVKRTGEKVFLECVQDMDHENMFWYRQDPGLGLRLIYFSYDVKMKEKGDIPEGYSVSREKKERFSLILESASTNQTSMYLCASSIGSTDTQYFGPGTRLTVL.

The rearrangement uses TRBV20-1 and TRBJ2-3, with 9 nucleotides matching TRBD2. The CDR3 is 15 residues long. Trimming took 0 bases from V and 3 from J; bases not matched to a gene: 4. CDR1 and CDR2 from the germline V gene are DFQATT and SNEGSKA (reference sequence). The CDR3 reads CSARDWLAGTDTQYF. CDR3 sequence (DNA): TGCAGTGCTAGAGATTGGCTAGCGGGGACAGATACGCAGTATTTT.

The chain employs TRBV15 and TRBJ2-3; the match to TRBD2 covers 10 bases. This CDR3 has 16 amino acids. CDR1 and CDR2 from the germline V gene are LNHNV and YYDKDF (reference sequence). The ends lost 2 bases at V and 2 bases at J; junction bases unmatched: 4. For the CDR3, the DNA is TGTGCCACCAGCAGATCTCTAGCGGGGGTCACAGATACGCAGTATTTT. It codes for CATSRSLAGVTDTQYF. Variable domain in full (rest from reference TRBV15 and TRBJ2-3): DAMVIQNPRYQVTQFGKPVTLSCSQTLNHNVMYWYQQKSSQAPKLLFHYYDKDFNNEADTPDNFQSRRPNTSFCFLDIRSPGLGDTAMYLCATSRSLAGVTDTQYFGPGTRLTVL.

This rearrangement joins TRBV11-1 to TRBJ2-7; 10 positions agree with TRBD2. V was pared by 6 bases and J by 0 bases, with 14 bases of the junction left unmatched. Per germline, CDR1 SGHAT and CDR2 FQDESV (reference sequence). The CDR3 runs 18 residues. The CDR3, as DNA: TGTGCCAGCAGTTACCGGGCTAGCGGGAGTCTGAGCTCCTACGAGCAGTACTTC. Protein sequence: CASSYRASGSLSSYEQYF.

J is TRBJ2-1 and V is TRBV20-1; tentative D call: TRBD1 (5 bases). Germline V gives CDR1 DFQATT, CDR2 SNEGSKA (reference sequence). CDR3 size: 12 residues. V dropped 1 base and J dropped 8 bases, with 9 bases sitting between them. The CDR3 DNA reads TGCAGTGCTAGAGTTAGGGGTCATGAGCAGTTCTTC. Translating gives CSARVRGHEQFF.

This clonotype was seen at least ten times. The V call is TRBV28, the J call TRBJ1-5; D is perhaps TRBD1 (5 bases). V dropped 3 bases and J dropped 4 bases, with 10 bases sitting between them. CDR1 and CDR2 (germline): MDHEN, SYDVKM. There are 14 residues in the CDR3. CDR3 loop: CASSFLWGNQPQHF. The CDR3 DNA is TGTGCCAGCAGTTTTCTGTGGGGGAATCAGCCCCAGCATTTT.

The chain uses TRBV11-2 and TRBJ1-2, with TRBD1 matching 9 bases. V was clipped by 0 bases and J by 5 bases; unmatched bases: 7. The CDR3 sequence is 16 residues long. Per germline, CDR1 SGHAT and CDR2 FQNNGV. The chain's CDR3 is CASSLDPGTGFYGYTF. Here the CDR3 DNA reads TGTGCCAGCAGCTTAGACCCCGGGACAGGGTTTTATGGCTACACCTTC.

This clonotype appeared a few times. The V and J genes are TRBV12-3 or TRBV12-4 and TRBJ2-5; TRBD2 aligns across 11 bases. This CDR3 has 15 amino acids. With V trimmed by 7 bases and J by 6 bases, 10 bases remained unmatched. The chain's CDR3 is CASTQIAGGLKTQYF. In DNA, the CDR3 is TGTGCCAGCACACAAATAGCGGGGGGGCTGAAGACCCAGTACTTC.